These T cell receptor beta chains were read from a single sample in a study of cytomegalovirus exposure and HLA in healthy donors. Profiled with immunoSEQ multiplex PCR; TCRdb holds only in-frame clones, not every one. The data contain around 170,000 clones, 65% to 90% of them seen just once; the ten biggest clones take up 6.3%. Input material: PBMCs. These receptors were collected from a man between 40 and 49 years old in good health and CMV-seropositive. Each CDR3 is given with its conserved first and last residue. A D gene is named only where the DNA matches it firmly. Rows may omit the clone size; those that give it use once, few, many or a size class.

abundance	v_gene	j_gene	d_gene	CDR3aa	CDR3nt
.	TRBV7-9	TRBJ1-6	.	CASSLQGTYHSPLHF	TGTGCCAGCAGCTTACAAGGGACATACCATTCACCCCTCCACTTT
.	TRBV29-1	TRBJ2-3	TRBD2	CSVPPRSGATDTQYF	TGCAGCGTCCCCCCAAGGAGCGGGGCCACAGATACGCAGTATTTT
.	TRBV13	TRBJ2-7	TRBD1	CASSSGQGSYEQYF	TGTGCCAGCAGCTCGGGACAGGGGTCCTACGAGCAGTACTTC
.	TRBV14	TRBJ2-3	.	CASSQDRGRIADTQYF	TGTGCCAGCAGCCAAGATCGGGGGAGAATCGCAGATACGCAGTATTTT
.	TRBV5-1	TRBJ1-2	TRBD1	CASSFGQGRASYGYTF	TGCGCCAGCAGCTTTGGACAGGGGAGGGCAAGCTATGGCTACACCTTC
few	TRBV21-1	TRBJ1-4	.	CASSKVPGFAEKLFF	TGTGCCAGCAGCAAAGTACCGGGGTTTGCTGAAAAACTGTTTTTT
.	TRBV4-3	TRBJ1-3	.	CASSQSSGSGNTIYF	TGCGCCAGCAGCCAAAGTTCCGGCTCTGGAAACACCATATATTTT
.	TRBV6-5	TRBJ2-3	.	CASSLRGTDTQYF	TGTGCCAGCAGCCTTAGGGGGACAGATACGCAGTATTTT
.	TRBV28	TRBJ2-3	TRBD2	CASSSGLADLTDTQYF	TGTGCCAGCAGTTCTGGACTAGCGGACCTCACAGATACGCAGTATTTT
few	TRBV5-4	TRBJ2-5	TRBD2	CASSLGPSGGETQYF	TGTGCCAGCAGCTTGGGTCCCAGCGGGGGAGAGACCCAGTACTTC
.	TRBV19	TRBJ1-1	.	CAVGGVGTEAFF	TGTGCAGTGGGGGGAGTAGGGACTGAAGCTTTCTTT
once	TRBV9	TRBJ1-2	TRBD1	CASSLRPGQRISYGYTF	TGTGCCAGCAGCTTACGCCCGGGACAGAGGATCTCCTATGGCTACACCTTC
.	TRBV14	TRBJ1-1	.	CASSLRRVNTEAFF	TGTGCCAGCAGCTTGCGACGGGTGAACACTGAAGCTTTCTTT
few	TRBV6-5	TRBJ1-1	.	CASIFQVNTEAFF	TGTGCCAGCATTTTCCAGGTGAACACTGAAGCTTTCTTT
.	TRBV7-2	TRBJ1-1	TRBD1	CASSSETGYPEAFF	TGTGCCAGCAGCTCGGAGACAGGGTACCCTGAAGCTTTCTTT
.	TRBV7-8	TRBJ1-3	.	CASSLGVGAGNTIYF	TGTGCCAGCAGCTTAGGTGTTGGTGCGGGAAACACCATATATTTT
.	TRBV5-1	TRBJ2-5	TRBD1	CASSLRTGGSQETQYF	TGCGCCAGCAGCCTAAGGACAGGGGGATCCCAAGAGACCCAGTACTTC
few	TRBV5-6	TRBJ2-1	TRBD1	CASSLLSQGVFNEQFF	TGTGCCAGCAGCTTGTTAAGCCAGGGGGTGTTCAATGAGCAGTTCTTC
.	TRBV27	TRBJ1-5	TRBD1	CASRRQGNSNQPQHF	TGTGCCAGCAGGAGACAGGGAAATAGCAATCAGCCCCAGCATTTT
.	TRBV2	TRBJ1-5	.	CASSLERAGGNQPQHF	TGTGCCAGCAGCCTAGAGAGGGCAGGGGGCAATCAGCCCCAGCATTTT
.	TRBV6-1	TRBJ1-6	.	CASRSLGGGNSPLHF	TGTGCCAGCAGATCCCTGGGGGGAGGCAATTCACCCCTCCACTTT
.	TRBV27	TRBJ2-1	TRBD2	CASSLVLAGGPSYNEQFF	TGTGCCAGCAGTTTAGTACTAGCGGGGGGCCCCTCCTACAATGAGCAGTTCTTC
.	TRBV6-5	TRBJ2-3	TRBD1	CASRTGPHTDTQYF	TGTGCCAGCAGGACAGGGCCACACACAGATACGCAGTATTTT
few	TRBV5-4	TRBJ1-1	.	CASSLLGQNTEAFF	TGTGCCAGCAGCTTGTTGGGACAGAACACTGAAGCTTTCTTT
.	TRBV19	TRBJ1-4	.	CASSFRGLGEKLFF	TGTGCCAGTAGTTTCCGAGGGCTAGGAGAAAAACTGTTTTTT
.	TRBV13	TRBJ1-2	.	CASSLGRTGGYTF	TGTGCCAGCAGCTTAGGCAGGACGGGGGGCTACACCTTC
few	TRBV28	TRBJ2-7	.	CASSVTGTEYEQYF	TGTGCCAGCAGTGTGACGGGAACTGAGTACGAGCAGTACTTC
.	TRBV7-2	TRBJ1-2	.	CASSLVGVRGGYTF	TGTGCCAGCAGCTTAGTCGGGGTACGAGGTGGCTACACCTTC
.	TRBV6-5	TRBJ2-1	TRBD2	CASSRGAGGGREQFF	TGTGCCAGCAGTAGGGGAGCCGGGGGGGGCAGAGAGCAGTTCTTC
.	TRBV6-5	TRBJ2-5	.	CASSSLEETQYF	TGTGCCAGCAGTTCCCTAGAAGAGACCCAGTACTTC